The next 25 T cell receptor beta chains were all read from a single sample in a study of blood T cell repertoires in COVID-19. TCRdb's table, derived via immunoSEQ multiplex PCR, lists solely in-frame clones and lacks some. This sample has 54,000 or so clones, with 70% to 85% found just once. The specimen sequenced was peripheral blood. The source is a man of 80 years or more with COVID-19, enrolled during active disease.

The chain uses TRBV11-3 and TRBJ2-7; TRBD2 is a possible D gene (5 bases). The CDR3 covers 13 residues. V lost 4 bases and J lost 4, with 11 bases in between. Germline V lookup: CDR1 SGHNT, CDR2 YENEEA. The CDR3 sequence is CASSSTRDYEQYF. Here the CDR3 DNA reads TGTGCCAGCAGCTCCACTAGGGATTACGAGCAGTACTTC.

This CDR3 reads CASATSRTGAEKLFF. CDR3 sequence (DNA): TGTGCCAGCGCAACCTCCAGGACAGGGGCGGAAAAACTGTTTTTT. The V and J genes are TRBV2 and TRBJ1-4; 9 bases align to TRBD1. The germline gives CDR1 SNHLY, CDR2 FYNNEI. The V gene end was trimmed by 8 bases and the J gene end by 8 bases; junction bases not matched to a gene: 12. The CDR3 has 15 amino acids.

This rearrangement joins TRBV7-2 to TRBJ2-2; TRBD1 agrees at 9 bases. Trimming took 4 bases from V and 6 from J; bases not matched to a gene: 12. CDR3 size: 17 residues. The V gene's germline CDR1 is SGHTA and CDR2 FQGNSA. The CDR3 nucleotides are TGTGCCAGCAGCTCCGGGGACAGGGCCTACCCACCCGGGGAGCTGTTTTTT. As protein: CASSSGDRAYPPGELFF.

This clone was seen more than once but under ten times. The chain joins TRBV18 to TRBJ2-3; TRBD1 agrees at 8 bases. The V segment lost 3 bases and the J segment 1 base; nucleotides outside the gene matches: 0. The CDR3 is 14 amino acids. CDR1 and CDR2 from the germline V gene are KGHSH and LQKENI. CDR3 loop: CASSPGQGTDTQYF. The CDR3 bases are TGTGCCAGCTCACCGGGACAGGGCACAGATACGCAGTATTTT.

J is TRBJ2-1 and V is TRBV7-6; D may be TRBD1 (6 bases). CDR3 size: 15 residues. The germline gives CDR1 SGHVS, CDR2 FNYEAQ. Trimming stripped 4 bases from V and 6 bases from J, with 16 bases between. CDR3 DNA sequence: TGTGCCAGCAGCTCCGGTACAGGGTCGGGCAATGAGCAGTTCTTC. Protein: CASSSGTGSGNEQFF.

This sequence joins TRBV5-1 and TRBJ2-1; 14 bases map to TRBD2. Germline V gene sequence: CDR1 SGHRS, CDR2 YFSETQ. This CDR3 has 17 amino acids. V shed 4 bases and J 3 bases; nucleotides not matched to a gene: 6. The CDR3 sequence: CASSVGTSGSIYNEQFF. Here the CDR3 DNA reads TGCGCCAGCAGCGTTGGGACTAGCGGGAGTATCTACAATGAGCAGTTCTTC.

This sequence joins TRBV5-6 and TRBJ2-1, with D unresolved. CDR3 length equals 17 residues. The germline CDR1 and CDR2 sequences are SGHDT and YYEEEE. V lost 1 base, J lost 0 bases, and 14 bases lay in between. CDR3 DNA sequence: TGTGCCAGCAGCTTGATTTCTGCCCTCAGCTCCTACAATGAGCAGTTCTTC. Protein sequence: CASSLISALSSYNEQFF.

CDR3 DNA: TGTGCCATCAGTGAGTCGGATGCAGGGGGTTTTAACTATGGCTACACCTTC. Protein sequence: CAISESDAGGFNYGYTF. The chain carries TRBV10-3 and TRBJ1-2, with 7 nucleotides matching TRBD1. Germline CDR1 and CDR2: ENHRY and SYGVKD. This CDR3 region has 17 residues. V gave up 0 bases and J gave up 1 base; unmatched junction bases: 8.

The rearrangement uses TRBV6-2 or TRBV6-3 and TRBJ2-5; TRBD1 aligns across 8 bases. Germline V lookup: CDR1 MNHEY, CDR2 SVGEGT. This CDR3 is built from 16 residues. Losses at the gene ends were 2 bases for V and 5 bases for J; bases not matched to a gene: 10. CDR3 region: CASSYPGQAGGETQYF. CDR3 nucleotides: TGTGCCAGCAGTTACCCGGGACAGGCCGGAGGGGAGACCCAGTACTTC.

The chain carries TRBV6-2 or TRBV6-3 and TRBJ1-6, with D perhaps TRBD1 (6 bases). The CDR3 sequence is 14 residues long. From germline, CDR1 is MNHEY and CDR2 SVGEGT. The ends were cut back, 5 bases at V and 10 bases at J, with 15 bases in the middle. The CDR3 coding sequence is TGTGCCAGCAGTATCACAGGGACATCCTCACCCCTCCACTTT. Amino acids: CASSITGTSSPLHF.

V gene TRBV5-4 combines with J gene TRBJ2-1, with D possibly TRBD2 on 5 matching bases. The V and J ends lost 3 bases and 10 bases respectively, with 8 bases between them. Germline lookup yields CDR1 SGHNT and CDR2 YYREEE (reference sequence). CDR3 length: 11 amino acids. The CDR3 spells CASSSRGEQFF. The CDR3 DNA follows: TGTGCCAGCAGCTCCAGAGGGGAGCAGTTCTTC.

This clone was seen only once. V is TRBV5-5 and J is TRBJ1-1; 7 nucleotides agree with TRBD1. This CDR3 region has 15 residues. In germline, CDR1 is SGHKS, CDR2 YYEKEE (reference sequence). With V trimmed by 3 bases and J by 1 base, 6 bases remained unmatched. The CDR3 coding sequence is TGTGCCAGCAGCTCCCCCGGACAGGAGAACACTGAAGCTTTCTTT. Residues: CASSSPGQENTEAFF. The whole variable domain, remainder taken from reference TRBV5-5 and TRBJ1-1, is DAGVTQSPTHLIKTRGQQVTLRCSPISGHKSVSWYQQVLGQGPQFIFQYYEKEERGRGNFPDRFSARQFPNYSSELNVNALLLGDSALYLCASSSPGQENTEAFFGQGTRLTVV.

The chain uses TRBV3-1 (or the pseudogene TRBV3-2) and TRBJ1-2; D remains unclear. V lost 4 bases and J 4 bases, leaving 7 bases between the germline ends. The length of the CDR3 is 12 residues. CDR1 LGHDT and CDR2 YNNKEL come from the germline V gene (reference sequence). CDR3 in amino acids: CASSRAGYGYTF. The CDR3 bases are TGTGCCAGCAGCCGCGCAGGCTATGGCTACACCTTC.

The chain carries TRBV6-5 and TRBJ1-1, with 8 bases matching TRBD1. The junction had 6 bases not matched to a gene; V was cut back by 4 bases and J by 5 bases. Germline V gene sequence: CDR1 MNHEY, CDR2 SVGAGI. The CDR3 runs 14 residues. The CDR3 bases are TGTGCCAGCAGTTCCTCCCGGACAGGGACTGAAGCTTTCTTT. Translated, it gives CASSSSRTGTEAFF.

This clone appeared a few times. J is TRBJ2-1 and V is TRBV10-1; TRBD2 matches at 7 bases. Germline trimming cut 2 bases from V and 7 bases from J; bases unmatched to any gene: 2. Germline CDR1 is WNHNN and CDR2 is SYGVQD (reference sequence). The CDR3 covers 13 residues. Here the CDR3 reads CASSEREGNEQFF. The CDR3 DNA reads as TGCGCCAGCAGTGAGAGGGAGGGGAATGAGCAGTTCTTC.

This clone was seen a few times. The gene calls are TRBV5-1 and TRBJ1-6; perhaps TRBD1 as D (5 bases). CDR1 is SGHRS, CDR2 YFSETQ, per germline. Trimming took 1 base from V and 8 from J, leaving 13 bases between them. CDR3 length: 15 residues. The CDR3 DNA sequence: TGCGCCAGCAGCTTGCAGGGCCGAGGTGATTCACCCCTCCACTTT. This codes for CASSLQGRGDSPLHF. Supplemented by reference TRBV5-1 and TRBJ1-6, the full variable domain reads KAGVTQTPRYLIKTRGQQVTLSCSPISGHRSVSWYQQTPGQGLQFLFEYFSETQRNKGNFPGRFSGRQFSNSRSEMNVSTLELGDSALYLCASSLQGRGDSPLHFGNGTRLTVT.

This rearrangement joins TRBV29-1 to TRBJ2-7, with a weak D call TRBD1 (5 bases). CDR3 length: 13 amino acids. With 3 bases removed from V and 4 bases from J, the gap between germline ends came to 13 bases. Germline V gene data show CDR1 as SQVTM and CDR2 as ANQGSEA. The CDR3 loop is CSVEMGPGYEQYF. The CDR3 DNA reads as TGCAGCGTTGAGATGGGGCCGGGTTACGAGCAGTACTTC.

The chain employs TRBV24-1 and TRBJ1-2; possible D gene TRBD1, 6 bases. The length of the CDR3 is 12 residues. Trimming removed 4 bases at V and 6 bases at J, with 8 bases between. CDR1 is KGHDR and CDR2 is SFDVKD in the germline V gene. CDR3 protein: CATSEAGDGYTF. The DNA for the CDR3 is TGTGCCACCAGTGAGGCAGGGGATGGCTACACCTTC.

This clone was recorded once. This CDR3 is CASSQSWEITEAFF. For the CDR3, the DNA is TGCGCCAGCAGTCAATCGTGGGAGATCACTGAAGCTTTCTTT. V is TRBV23-1 and J is TRBJ1-1; D gene unclear. TRBV23-1 is an ORF, and what it does is uncertain. Trimming stripped 0 bases from V and 4 bases from J, with 9 bases between. CDR3 size: 14 residues.

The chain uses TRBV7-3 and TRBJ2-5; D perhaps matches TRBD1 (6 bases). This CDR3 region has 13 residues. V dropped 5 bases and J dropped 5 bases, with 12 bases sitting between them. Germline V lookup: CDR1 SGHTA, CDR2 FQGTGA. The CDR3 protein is CASSTRGRETQYF. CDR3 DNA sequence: TGTGCCAGCAGCACCAGGGGAAGGGAGACCCAGTACTTC.

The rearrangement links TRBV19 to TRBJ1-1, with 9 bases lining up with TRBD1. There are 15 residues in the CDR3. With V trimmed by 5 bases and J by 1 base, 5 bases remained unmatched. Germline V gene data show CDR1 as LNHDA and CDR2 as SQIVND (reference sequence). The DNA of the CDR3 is TGTGCCAGTAGTTCCCTGGACAGGGGGAACACTGAAGCTTTCTTT. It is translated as CASSSLDRGNTEAFF.

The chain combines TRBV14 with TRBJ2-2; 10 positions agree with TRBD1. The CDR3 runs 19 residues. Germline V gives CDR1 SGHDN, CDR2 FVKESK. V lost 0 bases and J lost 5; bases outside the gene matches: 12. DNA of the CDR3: TGTGCCAGCAGCCAAGATCTCCCCGGGACAGGGGTGAATACCGGGGAGCTGTTTTTT. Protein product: CASSQDLPGTGVNTGELFF.

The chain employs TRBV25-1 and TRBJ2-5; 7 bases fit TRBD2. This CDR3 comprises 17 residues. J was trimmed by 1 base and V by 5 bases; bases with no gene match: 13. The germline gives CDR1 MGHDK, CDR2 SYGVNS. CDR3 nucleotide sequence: TGTGCCAGCAGTTTAGACCGATCCTCTAGCGGCCAAGAGACCCAGTACTTC. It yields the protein CASSLDRSSSGQETQYF.

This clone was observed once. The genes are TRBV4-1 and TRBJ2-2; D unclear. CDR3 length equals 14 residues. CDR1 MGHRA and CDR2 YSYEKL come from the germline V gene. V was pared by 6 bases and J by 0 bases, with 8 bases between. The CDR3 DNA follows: TGCGCCAGCAGTTACACCGCGAACACCGGGGAGCTGTTTTTT. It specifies CASSYTANTGELFF.

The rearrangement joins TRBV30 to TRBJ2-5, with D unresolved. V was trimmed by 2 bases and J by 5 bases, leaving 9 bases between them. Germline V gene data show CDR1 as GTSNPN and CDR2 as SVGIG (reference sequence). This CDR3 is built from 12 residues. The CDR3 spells CAWSPTAETQYF. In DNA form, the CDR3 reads TGTGCCTGGAGTCCAACAGCCGAGACCCAGTACTTC.